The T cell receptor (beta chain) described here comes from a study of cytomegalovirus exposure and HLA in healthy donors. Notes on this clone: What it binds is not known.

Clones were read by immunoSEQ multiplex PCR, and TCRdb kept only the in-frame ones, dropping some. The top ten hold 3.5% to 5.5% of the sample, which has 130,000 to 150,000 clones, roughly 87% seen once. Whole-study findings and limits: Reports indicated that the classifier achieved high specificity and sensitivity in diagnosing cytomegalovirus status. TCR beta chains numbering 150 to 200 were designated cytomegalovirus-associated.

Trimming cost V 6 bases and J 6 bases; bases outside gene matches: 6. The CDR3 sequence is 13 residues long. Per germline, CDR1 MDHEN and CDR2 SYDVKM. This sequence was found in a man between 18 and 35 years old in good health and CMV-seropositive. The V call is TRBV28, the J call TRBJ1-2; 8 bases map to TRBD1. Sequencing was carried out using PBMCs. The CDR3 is CASSLLGQDGYTF. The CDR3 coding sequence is TGTGCCAGCAGCTTACTGGGACAGGATGGCTACACCTTC.